A selection of T cell receptor beta chains follows, all from one sample in a study of blood T cell repertoires in COVID-19. Only in-frame clones appear in the TCRdb table, and some are missing; sequencing was by immunoSEQ multiplex PCR. The data contain under 150,000 clones, roughly 79% of them singletons. The specimen was peripheral blood. Receptor source: a woman aged 60-75 years with active or convalescent COVID-19. CDR3s include the opening cysteine and the closing phenylalanine or tryptophan. The D gene is left open where the match is weak. Size tells how often a clone was seen (once, few, many) or the class of an expanded clone, and some rows leave it out.

J gene: TRBJ2-3
V gene: TRBV3-1/TRBV3-2
D gene: .
clone size: .
CDR3 protein: CASSQGLASTDTQYF
CDR3 DNA: TGTGCCAGCAGCCAAGGATTAGCCAGCACAGATACGCAGTATTTT

J gene: TRBJ2-7
V gene: TRBV11-2
D gene: .
clone size: .
CDR3 protein: CASSLGTDAQHEQYF
CDR3 DNA: TGTGCCAGCAGTCTTGGGACTGACGCCCAGCACGAGCAGTACTTC

J gene: TRBJ1-1
V gene: TRBV12-3/TRBV12-4
D gene: .
clone size: few
CDR3 protein: CASSFQGNTEAFF
CDR3 DNA: TGTGCCAGCAGTTTTCAGGGGAACACTGAAGCTTTCTTT

J gene: TRBJ2-2
V gene: TRBV11-2
D gene: TRBD2
clone size: .
CDR3 protein: CASSPYLAGGGELFF
CDR3 DNA: TGTGCCAGCAGCCCCTATCTAGCGGGGGGCGGGGAGCTGTTTTTT

J gene: TRBJ1-1
V gene: TRBV5-1
D gene: TRBD1
clone size: .
CDR3 protein: CASSWQGGLNTEAFF
CDR3 DNA: TGCGCCAGCAGTTGGCAGGGGGGCTTGAACACTGAAGCTTTCTTT

J gene: TRBJ1-1
V gene: TRBV28
D gene: .
clone size: .
CDR3 protein: CASSVWTAEAFF
CDR3 DNA: TGTGCCAGCAGTGTCTGGACAGCTGAAGCTTTCTTT

J gene: TRBJ1-4
V gene: TRBV3-1/TRBV3-2
D gene: .
clone size: few
CDR3 protein: CASSQGTGKFF
CDR3 DNA: TGTGCCAGCAGCCAAGGTACAGGAAAATTTTTT

J gene: TRBJ1-1
V gene: TRBV6-6
D gene: .
clone size: .
CDR3 protein: CASSYSTPGVEAFF
CDR3 DNA: TGTGCCAGCAGTTACTCGACTCCAGGGGTTGAAGCTTTCTTT

J gene: TRBJ1-1
V gene: TRBV29-1
D gene: .
clone size: .
CDR3 protein: CSVSDIWTEAFF
CDR3 DNA: TGCAGCGTTTCGGACATTTGGACTGAAGCTTTCTTT

J gene: TRBJ1-4
V gene: TRBV27
D gene: .
clone size: once
CDR3 protein: CASSLRQTTNEKLFF
CDR3 DNA: TGTGCCAGCAGTCTCCGACAGACAACTAATGAAAAACTGTTTTTT

J gene: TRBJ2-3
V gene: TRBV5-1
D gene: TRBD2
clone size: .
CDR3 protein: CASSLGGGGTDTQYF
CDR3 DNA: TGCGCCAGCAGCTTGGGCGGGGGAGGGACAGATACGCAGTATTTT

J gene: TRBJ2-7
V gene: TRBV7-6
D gene: .
clone size: .
CDR3 protein: CASSLTGVGSYEQYF
CDR3 DNA: TGTGCCAGCAGCTTAACGGGGGTTGGGTCCTACGAGCAGTACTTC

J gene: TRBJ2-5
V gene: TRBV7-2
D gene: TRBD2
clone size: .
CDR3 protein: CASSLDGRALETQYF
CDR3 DNA: TGTGCCAGCAGCTTAGACGGGAGGGCCTTAGAGACCCAGTACTTC

J gene: TRBJ1-1
V gene: TRBV11-2
D gene: TRBD1
clone size: .
CDR3 protein: CASSLVRPTGGTEAFF
CDR3 DNA: TGTGCCAGCAGCTTAGTTAGGCCCACAGGGGGCACTGAAGCTTTCTTT

J gene: TRBJ2-3
V gene: TRBV28
D gene: TRBD2
clone size: few
CDR3 protein: CASSSGLGLRDTQYF
CDR3 DNA: TGTGCCAGCAGTTCAGGACTAGGATTGAGGGATACGCAGTATTTT

J gene: TRBJ1-1
V gene: TRBV7-9
D gene: .
clone size: once
CDR3 protein: CASSLVDGWHTEAFF
CDR3 DNA: TGTGCCAGCAGCTTAGTCGACGGGTGGCACACTGAAGCTTTCTTT

J gene: TRBJ2-3
V gene: TRBV13
D gene: TRBD2
clone size: .
CDR3 protein: CASSPSSAGGNTQYF
CDR3 DNA: TGTGCCAGCAGCCCAAGCAGCGCGGGGGGGAATACGCAGTATTTT

J gene: TRBJ1-2
V gene: TRBV5-6
D gene: .
clone size: .
CDR3 protein: CASSFQGYGYTF
CDR3 DNA: TGTGCCAGCAGCTTCCAGGGGTATGGCTACACCTTC

J gene: TRBJ1-2
V gene: TRBV9
D gene: .
clone size: .
CDR3 protein: CASSYGTPTGGYTF
CDR3 DNA: TGTGCCAGCAGCTACGGGACTCCAACCGGGGGCTACACCTTC

J gene: TRBJ2-7
V gene: TRBV4-2
D gene: TRBD1
clone size: .
CDR3 protein: CASSQETGTGLYEQYF
CDR3 DNA: TGTGCCAGCAGCCAGGAAACCGGGACAGGGCTCTACGAGCAGTACTTC

J gene: TRBJ1-2
V gene: TRBV6-4
D gene: TRBD1
clone size: .
CDR3 protein: CASSDTPTGLGGYTF
CDR3 DNA: TGTGCCAGCAGTGACACCCCGACAGGGTTGGGTGGCTACACCTTC

J gene: TRBJ2-1
V gene: TRBV21-1
D gene: .
clone size: .
CDR3 protein: CASSSPYWGSKREQFF
CDR3 DNA: TGTGCCAGCAGCTCCCCCTACTGGGGCTCGAAAAGGGAGCAGTTCTTC

J gene: TRBJ2-7
V gene: TRBV7-2
D gene: .
clone size: .
CDR3 protein: CASSLQEGPYEQYF
CDR3 DNA: TGTGCCAGCAGCTTACAAGAGGGCCCCTACGAGCAGTACTTC

J gene: TRBJ2-3
V gene: TRBV7-2
D gene: .
clone size: .
CDR3 protein: CASSLVVSGVFVDTQYF
CDR3 DNA: TGTGCCAGCAGCTTAGTCGTTAGCGGAGTCTTCGTAGATACGCAGTATTTT

J gene: TRBJ2-3
V gene: TRBV5-1
D gene: .
clone size: .
CDR3 protein: CASSLQGGGDTQYF
CDR3 DNA: TGCGCCAGCAGCTTACAGGGCGGCGGAGATACGCAGTATTTT

J gene: TRBJ1-2
V gene: TRBV6-5
D gene: .
clone size: .
CDR3 protein: CASSYFGGNYGYTF
CDR3 DNA: TGTGCCAGCAGCTACTTTGGGGGGAACTATGGCTACACCTTC

J gene: TRBJ2-7
V gene: TRBV25-1
D gene: TRBD2
clone size: .
CDR3 protein: CASSGGLAGTGYEQYF
CDR3 DNA: TGTGCCAGCAGTGGCGGACTAGCGGGGACGGGCTACGAGCAGTACTTC

J gene: TRBJ1-1
V gene: TRBV2
D gene: TRBD1
clone size: .
CDR3 protein: CASSETGTRAEAFF
CDR3 DNA: TGTGCCAGCAGTGAGACAGGGACAAGGGCTGAAGCTTTCTTT

J gene: TRBJ2-3
V gene: TRBV30
D gene: .
clone size: .
CDR3 protein: CAWRVRGIDTQYF
CDR3 DNA: TGTGCCTGGAGAGTCCGGGGAATCGATACGCAGTATTTT

J gene: TRBJ1-1
V gene: TRBV12-5
D gene: .
clone size: .
CDR3 protein: CASGFHTKAFF
CDR3 DNA: TGTGCTAGTGGTTTTCATACTAAAGCTTTCTTT

J gene: TRBJ2-7
V gene: TRBV7-9
D gene: TRBD2
clone size: .
CDR3 protein: CASSALAGGQYQQYF
CDR3 DNA: TGTGCCAGCAGCGCTTTAGCGGGGGGACAGTATCAGCAGTACTTC

J gene: TRBJ2-7
V gene: TRBV6-2/TRBV6-3
D gene: TRBD1
clone size: .
CDR3 protein: CASSGQGYEQYF
CDR3 DNA: TGTGCCAGCAGTGGACAGGGTTACGAGCAGTACTTC

J gene: TRBJ1-6
V gene: TRBV5-1
D gene: TRBD1
clone size: .
CDR3 protein: CASSLLQGGNSPLHF
CDR3 DNA: TGCGCCAGCAGCTTACTACAGGGGGGTAATTCACCCCTCCACTTT

J gene: TRBJ1-5
V gene: TRBV2
D gene: .
clone size: few
CDR3 protein: CASNRYNQPQHF
CDR3 DNA: TGTGCCAGCAACAGGTACAATCAGCCCCAGCATTTT

J gene: TRBJ1-1
V gene: TRBV7-2
D gene: .
clone size: few
CDR3 protein: CASSTQVEAFF
CDR3 DNA: TGTGCCAGCAGCACACAGGTTGAAGCTTTCTTT

J gene: TRBJ1-1
V gene: TRBV7-8
D gene: .
clone size: .
CDR3 protein: CASSLRRGTEAFF
CDR3 DNA: TGTGCCAGCAGCTTAAGGAGGGGCACTGAAGCTTTCTTT

J gene: TRBJ2-3
V gene: TRBV6-6
D gene: TRBD2
clone size: .
CDR3 protein: CASSYTASGRLDTQYF
CDR3 DNA: TGTGCCAGCAGTTACACGGCTAGCGGGAGATTAGATACGCAGTATTTT

J gene: TRBJ2-7
V gene: TRBV3-1/TRBV3-2
D gene: .
clone size: .
CDR3 protein: CASSRGGGNYEQYF
CDR3 DNA: TGTGCCAGCAGCCGGGGCGGCGGGAACTACGAGCAGTACTTC

J gene: TRBJ1-2
V gene: TRBV19
D gene: .
clone size: once
CDR3 protein: CASSIGAEGVYTF
CDR3 DNA: TGTGCCAGTAGTATTGGGGCCGAGGGGGTATACACCTTC

J gene: TRBJ1-1
V gene: TRBV2
D gene: TRBD1
clone size: once
CDR3 protein: CASSERQGAGEAFF
CDR3 DNA: TGTGCCAGCAGTGAAAGGCAGGGGGCTGGTGAAGCTTTCTTT

J gene: TRBJ2-7
V gene: TRBV5-1
D gene: .
clone size: .
CDR3 protein: CASSLDRGEQYF
CDR3 DNA: TGCGCCAGCAGCTTGGATCGCGGCGAGCAGTACTTC

J gene: TRBJ2-4
V gene: TRBV19
D gene: TRBD1
clone size: .
CDR3 protein: CASSGQDIRRGKNIQYF
CDR3 DNA: TGTGCCAGTTCGGGACAGGATATTAGAAGGGGCAAAAACATTCAGTACTTC

J gene: TRBJ2-7
V gene: TRBV28
D gene: .
clone size: .
CDR3 protein: CASSQGRRVGEQYF
CDR3 DNA: TGTGCCAGCAGCCAGGGGCGTCGAGTTGGCGAGCAGTACTTC

J gene: TRBJ2-5
V gene: TRBV2
D gene: TRBD1
clone size: .
CDR3 protein: CASSVLGQTQETQYF
CDR3 DNA: TGTGCCAGCAGTGTACTGGGACAGACTCAAGAGACCCAGTACTTC

J gene: TRBJ2-1
V gene: TRBV18
D gene: TRBD1
clone size: few
CDR3 protein: CASSPTSTGNSYNEQFF
CDR3 DNA: TGTGCCAGCTCACCAACTTCGACAGGGAACTCCTACAATGAGCAGTTCTTC

J gene: TRBJ1-2
V gene: TRBV2
D gene: TRBD1
clone size: .
CDR3 protein: CASTRDSIMGYTF
CDR3 DNA: TGTGCCAGCACCCGGGACAGCATAATGGGCTACACCTTC

J gene: TRBJ1-1
V gene: TRBV29-1
D gene: .
clone size: few
CDR3 protein: CSAGGQLNTEAFF
CDR3 DNA: TGCAGCGCTGGAGGGCAGCTCAACACTGAAGCTTTCTTT

J gene: TRBJ1-1
V gene: TRBV24-1
D gene: .
clone size: .
CDR3 protein: CATSDQPDSEAFF
CDR3 DNA: TGTGCCACCAGTGATCAACCCGACAGTGAAGCTTTCTTT

J gene: TRBJ2-1
V gene: TRBV6-5
D gene: .
clone size: .
CDR3 protein: CASSSGRMNEQFF
CDR3 DNA: TGTGCCAGCAGTTCTGGGAGAATGAATGAGCAGTTCTTC